This TCR beta chain was sequenced during a study of control samples from healthy donors and cancer patients. The V and J ends lost 0 bases and 7 bases respectively, with 7 bases between them. This CDR3 is 13 amino acids long. Germline lookup yields CDR1 MRHNA and CDR2 SNTAGT. This clone showed up just once. Sequenced by immunoSEQ multiplex PCR; TCRdb stores in-frame clones only, minus some. There are around 150,000 clones in the sample; nearly 96% occur only once, and approximately 1% lies in the top ten. The sequence was obtained from a woman under 40 in good health. V is TRBV6-4 and J is TRBJ2-1; no clear D. Sequences were obtained from blood. This CDR3 reads CASSDSYENEQFF. The CDR3 DNA reads as TGTGCCAGCAGTGACTCGTACGAGAATGAGCAGTTCTTC.